This T cell receptor (beta chain) was captured by sequencing in a study of tumor and adjacent non-tumor tissue in lung cancer. On the study more broadly: The cohort had approximately 12 adenocarcinoma, a couple of squamous cell and 1 small cell patients. On average, productive TCRbeta reads reached roughly 3.9 million per sample. Regarding the study as a whole: Normal lung showed higher cumulative top 100 clone frequency than tumor. TCR diversity was significantly greater in tumor than normal lung tissue.

The library came from three nested PCR rounds adapted from ARM-PCR protocols. TCRdb reanalysed the multiplex PCR reads using MiXCR and keeps one entry per CDR3 protein. The sample records approximately 150,000 distinct CDR3 sequences, approximately 70% being singletons. The template was RNA from unsorted bulk tissue. A remark on this clonotype: Its target is not known.

The sequenced material came from lung tumor tissue. This clonotype was sampled from a man in his sixties with small cell lung cancer.

The CDR3: CSARHLLAGEGNMQYF. For the CDR3, the DNA is TGCAGTGCTAGGCATTTACTAGCGGGAGAGGGAAATATGCAGTATTTT. This chain links TRBV20-1 with TRBJ2-3; 11 bases line up with TRBD2. CDR1 and CDR2 from the germline V gene are DFQATT and SNEGSKA (reference sequence). This CDR3 has 16 amino acids. The J segment lost 11 bases and the V segment lost 3 bases, leaving 16 bases of the junction unmatched.